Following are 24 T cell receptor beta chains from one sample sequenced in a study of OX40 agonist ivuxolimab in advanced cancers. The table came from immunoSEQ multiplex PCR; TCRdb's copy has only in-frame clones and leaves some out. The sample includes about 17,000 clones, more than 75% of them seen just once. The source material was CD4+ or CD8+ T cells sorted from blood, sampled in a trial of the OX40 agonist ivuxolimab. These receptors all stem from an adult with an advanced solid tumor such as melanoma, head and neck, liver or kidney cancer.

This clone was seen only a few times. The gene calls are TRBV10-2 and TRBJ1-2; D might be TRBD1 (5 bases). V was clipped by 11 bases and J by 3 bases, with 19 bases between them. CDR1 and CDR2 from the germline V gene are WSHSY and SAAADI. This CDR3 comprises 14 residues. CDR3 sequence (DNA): TGCGCCGTTTTGAGGGACTCGAGCGACTATGGCTACACCTTC. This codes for CAVLRDSSDYGYTF.

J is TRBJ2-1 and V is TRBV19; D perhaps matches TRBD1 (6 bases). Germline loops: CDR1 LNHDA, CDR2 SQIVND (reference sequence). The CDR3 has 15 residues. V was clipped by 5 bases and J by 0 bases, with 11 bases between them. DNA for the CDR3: TGTGCCAGTAGTGCCGGACAGAGCTCCTACAATGAGCAGTTCTTC. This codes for CASSAGQSSYNEQFF. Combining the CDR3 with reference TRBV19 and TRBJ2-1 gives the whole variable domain DGGITQSPKYLFRKEGQNVTLSCEQNLNHDAMYWYRQDPGQGLRLIYYSQIVNDFQKGDIAEGYSVSREKKESFPLTVTSAQKNPTAFYLCASSAGQSSYNEQFFGPGTRLTVL.

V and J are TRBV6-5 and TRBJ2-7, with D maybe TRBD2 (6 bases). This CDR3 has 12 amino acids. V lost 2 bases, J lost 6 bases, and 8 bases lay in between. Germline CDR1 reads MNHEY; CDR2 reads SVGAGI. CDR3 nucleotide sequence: TGTGCCAGCAGTTACCCCGGGGGCGAGCAGTACTTC. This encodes CASSYPGGEQYF.

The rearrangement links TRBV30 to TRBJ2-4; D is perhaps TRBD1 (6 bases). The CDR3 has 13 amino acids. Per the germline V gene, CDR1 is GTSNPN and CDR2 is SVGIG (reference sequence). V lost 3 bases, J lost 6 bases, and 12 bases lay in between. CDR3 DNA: TGTGCCTGGAGCCCGACAGGAATAAACATTCAGTACTTC. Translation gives CAWSPTGINIQYF.

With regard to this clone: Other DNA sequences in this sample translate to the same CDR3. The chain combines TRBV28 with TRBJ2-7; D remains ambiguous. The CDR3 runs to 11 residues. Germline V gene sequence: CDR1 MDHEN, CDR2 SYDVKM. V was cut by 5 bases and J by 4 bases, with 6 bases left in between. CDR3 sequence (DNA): TGTGCCAGCAGTCTAGAATACGAGCAGTACTTC. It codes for CASSLEYEQYF.

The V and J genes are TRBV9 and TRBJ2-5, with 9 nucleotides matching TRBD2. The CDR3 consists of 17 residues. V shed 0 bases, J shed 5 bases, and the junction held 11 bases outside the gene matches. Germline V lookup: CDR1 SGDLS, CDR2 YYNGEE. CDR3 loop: CASSVGREGQYSETQYF. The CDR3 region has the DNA TGTGCCAGCAGCGTAGGGCGGGAGGGCCAGTACTCGGAGACCCAGTACTTC.

The CDR3 sequence: CASSVGLTGLAGEGRQETQYF. CDR3 nucleotides: TGTGCCAGCAGCGTAGGTCTAACGGGGCTAGCGGGAGAAGGGCGTCAAGAGACCCAGTACTTC. The chain is built from TRBV9 and TRBJ2-5; 10 nucleotides agree with TRBD2. The CDR3 contains 21 residues. V was clipped by 0 bases and J by 2 bases; unmatched bases: 19. The germline V gene has CDR1 SGDLS and CDR2 YYNGEE.

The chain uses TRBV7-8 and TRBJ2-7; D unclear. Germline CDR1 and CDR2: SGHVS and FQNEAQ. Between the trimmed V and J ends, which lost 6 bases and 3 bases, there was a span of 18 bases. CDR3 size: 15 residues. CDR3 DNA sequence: TGTGCCAGCAGAAAATATGCGGCAGAAAACTACGAGCAGTACTTC. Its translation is CASRKYAAENYEQYF.

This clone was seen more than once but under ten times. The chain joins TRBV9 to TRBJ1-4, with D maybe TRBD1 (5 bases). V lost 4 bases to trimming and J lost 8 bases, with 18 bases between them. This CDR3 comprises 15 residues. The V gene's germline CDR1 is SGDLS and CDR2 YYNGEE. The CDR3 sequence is CASSQLAGVEEKLFF. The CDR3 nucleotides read TGTGCCAGCAGCCAACTAGCGGGGGTGGAGGAAAAACTGTTTTTT.

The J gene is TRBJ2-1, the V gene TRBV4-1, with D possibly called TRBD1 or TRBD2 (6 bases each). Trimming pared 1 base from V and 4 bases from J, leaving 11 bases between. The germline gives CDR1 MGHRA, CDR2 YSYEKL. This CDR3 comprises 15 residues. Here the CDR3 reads CASSQGLGGYNEQFF. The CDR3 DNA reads TGCGCCAGCAGCCAAGGACTAGGGGGATACAATGAGCAGTTCTTC.

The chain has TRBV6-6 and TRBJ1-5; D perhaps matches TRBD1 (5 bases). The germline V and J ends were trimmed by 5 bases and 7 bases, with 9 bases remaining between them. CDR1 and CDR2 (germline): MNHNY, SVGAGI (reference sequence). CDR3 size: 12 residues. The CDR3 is CASSPGGQPQHF. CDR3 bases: TGTGCCAGCAGTCCCGGGGGACAGCCCCAGCATTTT.

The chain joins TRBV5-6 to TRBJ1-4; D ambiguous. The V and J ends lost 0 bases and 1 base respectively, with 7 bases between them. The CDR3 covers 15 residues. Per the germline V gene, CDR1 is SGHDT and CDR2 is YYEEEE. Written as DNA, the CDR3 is TGTGCCAGCAGCTTGGGCGGACGAACTAATGAAAAACTGTTTTTT. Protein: CASSLGGRTNEKLFF. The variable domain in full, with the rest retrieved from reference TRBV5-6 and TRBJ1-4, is DAGVTQSPTHLIKTRGQQVTLRCSPKSGHDTVSWYQQALGQGPQFIFQYYEEEERQRGNFPDRFSGHQFPNYSSELNVNALLLGDSALYLCASSLGGRTNEKLFFGSGTQLSVL.

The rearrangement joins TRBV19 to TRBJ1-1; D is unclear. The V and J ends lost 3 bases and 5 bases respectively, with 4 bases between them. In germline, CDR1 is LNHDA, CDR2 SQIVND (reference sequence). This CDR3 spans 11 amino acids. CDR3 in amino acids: CASSMMTEAFF. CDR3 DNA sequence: TGTGCCAGTAGTATGATGACTGAAGCTTTCTTT.

CDR3 nucleotides: TGTGCCAGCAGTTTGCGGGAGCAAGAGACCCAGTACTTC. Protein sequence: CASSLREQETQYF. The chain joins TRBV6-5 to TRBJ2-5; 7 positions match TRBD2. There are 13 residues in the CDR3. The V gene's germline CDR1 is MNHEY and CDR2 SVGAGI. V dropped 4 bases and J dropped 2; count of bases not matched to a gene: 1.

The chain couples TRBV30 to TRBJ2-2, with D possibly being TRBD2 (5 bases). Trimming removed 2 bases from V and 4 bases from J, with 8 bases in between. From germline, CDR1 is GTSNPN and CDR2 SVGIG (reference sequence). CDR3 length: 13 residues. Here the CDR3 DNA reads TGTGCCTGGAGTCTAGAGGGCACCGGGGAGCTGTTTTTT. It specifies CAWSLEGTGELFF.

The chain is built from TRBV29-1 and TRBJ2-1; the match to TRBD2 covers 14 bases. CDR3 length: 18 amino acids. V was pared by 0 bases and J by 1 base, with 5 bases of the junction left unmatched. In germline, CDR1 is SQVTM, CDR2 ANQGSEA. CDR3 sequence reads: CSVEDGTSGRVSYNEQFF. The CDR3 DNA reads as TGCAGCGTTGAAGATGGGACTAGCGGGAGAGTGTCCTACAATGAGCAGTTCTTC.

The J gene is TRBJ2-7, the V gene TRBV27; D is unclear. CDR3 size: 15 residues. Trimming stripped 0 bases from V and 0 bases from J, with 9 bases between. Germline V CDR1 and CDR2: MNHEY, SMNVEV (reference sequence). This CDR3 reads CASSLSLGLSYEQYF. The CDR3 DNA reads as TGTGCCAGCAGTTTATCGTTGGGTCTCTCCTACGAGCAGTACTTC.

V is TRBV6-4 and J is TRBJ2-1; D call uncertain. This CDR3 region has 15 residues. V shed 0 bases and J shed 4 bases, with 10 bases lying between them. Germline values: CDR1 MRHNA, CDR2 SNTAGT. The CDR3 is CASSDSTGPYNEQFF. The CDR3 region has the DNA TGTGCCAGCAGTGACTCTACGGGCCCTTACAATGAGCAGTTCTTC.

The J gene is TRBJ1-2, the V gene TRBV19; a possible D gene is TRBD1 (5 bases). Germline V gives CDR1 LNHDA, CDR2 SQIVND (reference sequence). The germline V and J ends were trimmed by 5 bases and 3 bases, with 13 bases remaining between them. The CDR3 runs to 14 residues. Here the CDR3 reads CASSGQGIHYGYTF. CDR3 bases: TGTGCCAGTAGTGGTCAGGGAATACACTATGGCTACACCTTC.

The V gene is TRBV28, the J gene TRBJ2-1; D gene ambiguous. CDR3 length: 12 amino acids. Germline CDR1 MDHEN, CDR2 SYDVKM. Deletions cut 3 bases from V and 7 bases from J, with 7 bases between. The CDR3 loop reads CASSFFSNEQFF. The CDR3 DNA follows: TGTGCCAGCAGTTTTTTTTCGAATGAGCAGTTCTTC.

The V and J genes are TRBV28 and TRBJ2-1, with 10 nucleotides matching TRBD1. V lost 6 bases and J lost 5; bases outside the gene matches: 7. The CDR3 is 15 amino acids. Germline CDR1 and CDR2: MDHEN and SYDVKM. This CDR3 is CASSPGTGDHNEQFF. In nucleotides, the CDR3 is TGTGCCAGCAGCCCCGGGACAGGGGACCACAATGAGCAGTTCTTC.

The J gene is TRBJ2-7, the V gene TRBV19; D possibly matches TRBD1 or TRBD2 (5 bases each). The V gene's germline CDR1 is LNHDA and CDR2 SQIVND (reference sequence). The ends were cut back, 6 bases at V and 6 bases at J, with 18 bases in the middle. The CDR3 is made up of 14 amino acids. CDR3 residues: CASSDILMRGEQYF. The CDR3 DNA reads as TGTGCCAGTAGCGATATTCTCATGAGGGGCGAGCAGTACTTC. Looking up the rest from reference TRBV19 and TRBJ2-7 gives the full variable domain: DGGITQSPKYLFRKEGQNVTLSCEQNLNHDAMYWYRQDPGQGLRLIYYSQIVNDFQKGDIAEGYSVSREKKESFPLTVTSAQKNPTAFYLCASSDILMRGEQYFGPGTRLTVT.

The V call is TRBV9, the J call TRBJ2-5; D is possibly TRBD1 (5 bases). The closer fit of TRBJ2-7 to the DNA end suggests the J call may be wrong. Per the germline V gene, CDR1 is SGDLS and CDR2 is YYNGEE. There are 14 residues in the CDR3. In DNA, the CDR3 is TGTGCCAGCAGCTACACGGACAATTCCTACGAGCAGTACTTC. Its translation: CASSYTDNSYEQYF.

As DNA, the CDR3 is TGTGCCAGTAGATCAGGGCCCTATGAAAAACTGTTTTTT. Translated: CASRSGPYEKLFF. This chain connects TRBV19 to TRBJ1-4; D is perhaps TRBD1 (5 bases). Germline V gene lookup returns CDR1 LNHDA and CDR2 SQIVND (reference sequence). The CDR3 covers 13 residues. Between the trimmed V and J ends, which lost 6 bases and 6 bases, there was a span of 11 bases.